The next 28 T cell receptor beta chains were all read from a single sample in a study of cytomegalovirus exposure and HLA in healthy donors. The PCR contained 60 Vbeta and 13 Jbeta primers. Sequencing used immunoSEQ multiplex PCR; TCRdb keeps in-frame clones, though not all of them. Here the sample spans around 150,000 clones, around 80% being singletons. Material: PBMCs. The receptor set was obtained from a man between 35 and 55 years old in good health and CMV-seropositive.

The chain recombines TRBV27 with TRBJ2-7, with D possibly TRBD2 on 6 matching bases. The CDR3 is made up of 13 amino acids. V lost 6 bases, J lost 2 bases, and 11 bases lay in between. Looked up from germline, CDR1 is MNHEY and CDR2 is SMNVEV (reference sequence). The DNA of the CDR3 is TGTGCCAGCAGCGGGACTTCCCCCTACGAGCAGTACTTC. Translation: CASSGTSPYEQYF.

The chain is built from TRBV28 and TRBJ2-7; 8 bases map to TRBD2. This CDR3 has 14 residues. Per germline, CDR1 MDHEN and CDR2 SYDVKM. J gave up 2 bases and V 6 bases, and 6 bases lay outside the gene matches. The CDR3 sequence is CASRNSGTPYEQYF. Here the CDR3 DNA reads TGTGCCAGCAGAAATAGCGGGACACCCTACGAGCAGTACTTC.

The genes are TRBV7-9 and TRBJ1-2, with 9 nucleotides matching TRBD1. Per germline, CDR1 SEHNR and CDR2 FQNEAQ (reference sequence). J gave up 8 bases and V 5 bases, and 6 bases lay outside the gene matches. This CDR3 has 13 amino acids. The CDR3 is CASSPQGALGYTF. CDR3 in DNA: TGTGCCAGCAGCCCACAGGGGGCACTAGGCTACACCTTC.

The V call is TRBV5-1, the J call TRBJ2-7; TRBD2 aligns across 8 bases. This CDR3 region has 15 residues. V was clipped by 0 bases and J by 2 bases; unmatched bases: 4. Per the germline V gene, CDR1 is SGHRS and CDR2 is YFSETQ. CDR3 nucleotides: TGCGCCAGCAGCTTGGCCAGCGGGAGTCCCTACGAGCAGTACTTC. This encodes CASSLASGSPYEQYF.

The CDR3 coding sequence is TGCGCCAGCAGCTTGGTCGGTCAAGAGACCCAGTACTTC. It is translated as CASSLVGQETQYF. The rearrangement links TRBV5-1 to TRBJ2-5; D ambiguous. Deletions cut 0 bases from V and 2 bases from J, with 5 bases between. Germline V gene lookup returns CDR1 SGHRS and CDR2 YFSETQ. This CDR3 region has 13 residues.

The chain joins TRBV2 to TRBJ1-5; no reliable D call. The CDR3 covers 13 residues. V was cut by 4 bases and J by 5 bases, with 9 bases left in between. The germline V gene encodes CDR1 SNHLY and CDR2 FYNNEI. The CDR3 spells CASSGRSDQPQHF. As DNA, the CDR3 is TGTGCCAGCAGTGGGAGATCGGATCAGCCCCAGCATTTT.

This rearrangement joins TRBV5-5 to TRBJ2-2; 7 bases are a match to TRBD1. V shed 4 bases and J 2 bases; nucleotides not matched to a gene: 5. From germline, CDR1 is SGHKS and CDR2 YYEKEE (reference sequence). The length of the CDR3 is 15 residues. CDR3: CASSLGTANTGELFF. CDR3 coding DNA: TGTGCCAGCAGCCTCGGGACAGCTAACACCGGGGAGCTGTTTTTT.

This chain uses TRBV7-2 with TRBJ2-5; D ambiguous. The DNA end lines up better with TRBJ2-7; the J call may be wrong. Per the germline V gene, CDR1 is SGHTA and CDR2 is FQGNSA. The CDR3 is 14 amino acids. CDR3 sequence reads: CASSSATWAYEQYF. The DNA for the CDR3 is TGTGCCAGCAGCTCAGCAACCTGGGCTTACGAGCAGTACTTC.

The V and J genes are TRBV10-3 and TRBJ1-4, with 8 bases lining up with TRBD1. V lost 6 bases to trimming and J lost 8 bases; unmatched junction nucleotides: 8. The CDR3 is made up of 14 amino acids. CDR1 is ENHRY and CDR2 is SYGVKD in the germline V gene. The CDR3 is CAISDTGGEEKLFF. CDR3 nucleotides: TGTGCCATCAGCGATACAGGGGGGGAAGAAAAACTGTTTTTT.

The V call is TRBV6-4, the J call TRBJ2-5, with 8 bases lining up with TRBD2. This CDR3 has 17 residues. Per the germline V gene, CDR1 is MRHNA and CDR2 is SNTAGT. With V trimmed by 6 bases and J by 1 base, 13 bases remained unmatched. The CDR3: CASRPKEGSGTQETQYF. The CDR3 DNA sequence: TGTGCCAGCAGACCCAAAGAAGGTAGCGGGACCCAAGAGACCCAGTACTTC.

The table lists this clone with a few counts. The rearrangement uses TRBV7-2 and TRBJ2-1; perhaps TRBD2 as D (6 bases). Looked up from germline, CDR1 is SGHTA and CDR2 is FQGNSA. The CDR3 loop spans 14 amino acids. V lost 5 bases, J lost 7 bases, and 15 bases lay in between. The CDR3 DNA follows: TGTGCCAGCAGCCCCGCGGGACGTAGGAATGAGCAGTTCTTC. Amino acid sequence: CASSPAGRRNEQFF.

Written as DNA, the CDR3 is TGTGCCACCAACCCGACAGGGACGAACACTGAAGCTTTCTTT. This gives the protein CATNPTGTNTEAFF. This chain joins TRBV15 and TRBJ1-1, with 7 positions matching TRBD1. Losses at the gene ends were 7 bases for V and 1 base for J; bases not matched to a gene: 6. CDR1 and CDR2 from the germline V gene are LNHNV and YYDKDF (reference sequence). The length of the CDR3 is 14 residues.

The chain links TRBV7-9 to TRBJ1-6, with D perhaps TRBD1 (6 bases). V was shortened by 6 bases and J by 10 bases, with 16 bases between the two germline ends. Germline V gene sequence: CDR1 SEHNR, CDR2 FQNEAQ (reference sequence). CDR3 length: 14 residues. This CDR3 is CASSPTGFESPLHF. CDR3 DNA: TGTGCCAGCAGTCCTACAGGGTTTGAGTCACCCCTCCACTTT.

The V call is TRBV4-1, the J call TRBJ2-1, with TRBD2 matching 9 bases. Losses at the gene ends were 2 bases for V and 5 bases for J; bases not matched to a gene: 7. The CDR3 has 16 residues. Germline loops: CDR1 MGHRA, CDR2 YSYEKL. The CDR3 is CASSQPAGGLDNEQFF. The CDR3 nucleotides read TGCGCCAGCAGCCAACCAGCGGGAGGCTTAGACAATGAGCAGTTCTTC.

V usage is TRBV6-5 and J usage is TRBJ1-1; TRBD1 might be the D (6 bases). Germline-derived CDR1 and CDR2 are MNHEY and SVGAGI. Between the trimmed V and J ends, which lost 0 bases and 2 bases, there was a span of 13 bases. The CDR3 consists of 16 residues. CDR3 amino acids: CASSYSGQGINTEAFF. Here the CDR3 DNA reads TGTGCCAGCAGTTACTCGGGGCAGGGGATAAACACTGAAGCTTTCTTT.

This chain connects TRBV5-6 to TRBJ2-1; D remains ambiguous. Trimming removed 2 bases from V and 6 bases from J, with 6 bases in between. This CDR3 region has 12 residues. The germline V gene has CDR1 SGHDT and CDR2 YYEEEE. The CDR3 protein is CASSFIGNEQFF. The CDR3 region has the DNA TGTGCCAGCAGCTTCATCGGCAATGAGCAGTTCTTC.

This clone was detected only a few times. The chain has TRBV7-2 and TRBJ2-3; 10 bases match TRBD2. This CDR3 has 13 residues. V lost 3 bases, J lost 13 bases, and 7 bases stayed unmatched. Germline values: CDR1 SGHTA, CDR2 FQGNSA. The CDR3 loop reads CASSLMLAGVKYF. CDR3 DNA: TGTGCCAGCAGCTTGATGCTAGCGGGAGTAAAGTATTTT.

This chain links TRBV28 with TRBJ2-7, with D unclear. The germline V gene has CDR1 MDHEN and CDR2 SYDVKM. Trimming stripped 3 bases from V and 2 bases from J, with 11 bases between. This CDR3 region has 14 residues. CDR3 sequence (DNA): TGTGCCAGCAGTTTGCCGAGTTTCCCCTACGAGCAGTACTTC. As protein: CASSLPSFPYEQYF.

The V gene is TRBV29-1, the J gene TRBJ1-1, with unresolved D. The length of the CDR3 is 14 residues. Germline CDR1 reads SQVTM; CDR2 reads ANQGSEA. The V end lost 4 bases, the J end lost 1 base, and 13 bases lay between the germline ends. In DNA, the CDR3 is TGCAGCGTTGCGTGGGCAGGCCGGAACACTGAAGCTTTCTTT. Translated: CSVAWAGRNTEAFF.

The chain combines TRBV11-2 with TRBJ2-7; TRBD1 matches at 10 bases. The length of the CDR3 is 15 residues. CDR1 and CDR2 from the germline V gene are SGHAT and FQNNGV. Unmatched junction bases numbered 8, after V lost 5 bases and J lost 4 bases. CDR3 bases: TGTGCCAGCAGCAGCCGGGACAGGGGTCGATACGAGCAGTACTTC. Translated, it gives CASSSRDRGRYEQYF.

In this sample, this clone turned up a few times. This chain links TRBV11-3 with TRBJ2-5; a possible D gene is TRBD2 (6 bases). The germline V gene encodes CDR1 SGHNT and CDR2 YENEEA. CDR3 length: 13 residues. Between the trimmed V and J ends, which lost 11 bases and 2 bases, there was a span of 15 bases. The CDR3 DNA reads TGTGCCCGGGGGTATACGAAGCAAGAGACCCAGTACTTC. It translates to CARGYTKQETQYF.

The V call is TRBV10-3, the J call TRBJ2-3; 7 bases are shared with TRBD2. Germline V lookup: CDR1 ENHRY, CDR2 SYGVKD. CDR3 size: 16 residues. Unmatched junction bases numbered 6, after V lost 0 bases and J lost 3 bases. The CDR3, as DNA: TGTGCCATCAGTGAGTCGATGAGAGCGGGGACAGATACGCAGTATTTT. Translated: CAISESMRAGTDTQYF.

V is TRBV5-5 and J is TRBJ2-3, with TRBD1 as a possible D gene (6 bases). V lost 1 base and J 2 bases, leaving 8 bases between the germline ends. This CDR3 has 14 amino acids. Germline V gene data show CDR1 as SGHKS and CDR2 as YYEKEE (reference sequence). DNA for the CDR3: TGTGCCAGCAGCTTGAGACAGGCCACAGATACGCAGTATTTT. Its translation is CASSLRQATDTQYF.

This clone was recorded once. The gene calls are TRBV7-9 and TRBJ2-5, with 10 bases identical to TRBD2. Germline CDR1 and CDR2: SEHNR and FQNEAQ (reference sequence). The CDR3 is made up of 19 amino acids. V lost 5 bases, J lost 2 bases, and 17 bases stayed unmatched. DNA of the CDR3: TGTGCCAGCAGCCCCGGAATACTAGCGGGAAGGTCCCCACAAGAGACCCAGTACTTC. This gives the protein CASSPGILAGRSPQETQYF.

This clone was recorded only once. This chain connects TRBV30 to TRBJ2-5; 12 nucleotides match TRBD2. This CDR3 region has 15 residues. With V trimmed by 6 bases and J by 6 bases, 11 bases remained unmatched. Germline loops: CDR1 GTSNPN, CDR2 SVGIG (reference sequence). The CDR3 region is CACQNGLAGRKTQYF. The DNA for the CDR3 is TGTGCCTGTCAAAACGGACTAGCGGGAAGAAAGACCCAGTACTTC.

This chain links TRBV6-1 with TRBJ1-6; 7 bases line up with TRBD1. Germline loops: CDR1 MNHNS, CDR2 SASEGT. The CDR3 runs 15 residues. Unmatched junction bases numbered 8, after V lost 5 bases and J lost 7 bases. CDR3 coding DNA: TGTGCCAGCAGTAGACAGGGACGCCTGAATTCACCCCTCCACTTT. Translating gives CASSRQGRLNSPLHF.

This sequence joins TRBV9 and TRBJ2-7; weak D call: TRBD1 (7 bases). The CDR3 is 16 residues long. Germline lookup yields CDR1 SGDLS and CDR2 YYNGEE. Between the trimmed V and J ends, which lost 2 bases and 2 bases, there was a span of 17 bases. The CDR3 DNA reads TGTGCCAGCAGCGTCAGCGCGGGACAGCTTACCTACGAGCAGTACTTC. Amino acids: CASSVSAGQLTYEQYF.

A remark on this clone: The identical CDR3 is also encoded by other nucleotide sequences in the sample. The rearrangement joins TRBV7-9 to TRBJ1-1; possibly TRBD1 for D (6 bases). The germline gives CDR1 SEHNR, CDR2 FQNEAQ (reference sequence). The CDR3 runs to 15 residues. V was trimmed by 3 bases and J by 1 base, leaving 12 bases between them. This chain's CDR3 is CASSFPGQRNTEAFF. The CDR3 DNA reads TGTGCCAGCAGCTTCCCCGGACAGAGGAACACTGAAGCTTTCTTT.